Listed below are T cell receptor beta chains from one sample, sequenced in a study of blood T cell repertoires in COVID-19. The protocol was immunoSEQ multiplex PCR, while the TCRdb copy is restricted to in-frame clones and leaves out a portion. This sample yields fewer than 350,000 clones, of which 88% are seen a single time; approximately 8.5% belongs to the top ten. Sequencing was performed on peripheral blood. The receptors were gathered from a man aged 18-30 years with active or convalescent COVID-19. Each CDR3 is given with its conserved first and last residue. D genes are given only for firm matches. Size is omitted from some rows. Given values are once, few, many or a class for expanded clones.

TRBV4-2	NA	once	TRBJ1-2	TGTGCCAGCAGCCAAGAAACAGGCTATGGCTACACCTTC	CASSQETGYGYTF
TRBV14	NA	once	TRBJ2-7	TGTGCCAGCAGCCACATACAGGGTTCCTACGAGCAGTACTTC	CASSHIQGSYEQYF
TRBV19	TRBD1	NA	TRBJ1-5	TGTGCCACTCAACAGGGGAATTTTCAGCCCCAGCATTTT	CATQQGNFQPQHF
TRBV19	TRBD1	NA	TRBJ1-4	TGTGCCAGTAGTATAATCCCTGGGACAGGAGGATTCCATGAAAAACTGTTTTTT	CASSIIPGTGGFHEKLFF
TRBV5-5	TRBD1	NA	TRBJ1-3	TGTGCCAGCAGCTTGTATACAGGGGTCTCTGGAAACACCATATATTTT	CASSLYTGVSGNTIYF
TRBV7-8	TRBD1	NA	TRBJ2-3	TGTGCCAGCAACAGGGGTAGCACAGATACGCAGTATTTT	CASNRGSTDTQYF
TRBV7-2	NA	NA	TRBJ2-1	TGTGCCAGCAGCTCCCAGAGGCAGTACAATGAGCAGTTCTTC	CASSSQRQYNEQFF
TRBV5-1	TRBD1	NA	TRBJ1-1	TGCGCCAGCGGCCGGGACAGTTTGAACACTGAAGCTTTCTTT	CASGRDSLNTEAFF
TRBV4-2	TRBD2	NA	TRBJ2-7	TGTGCCAGCAGCCAAGAGGGACTAGAAACCTACGAGCAGTACTTC	CASSQEGLETYEQYF
TRBV5-6	TRBD1	NA	TRBJ1-3	TGTGCCAGCAGCTCCGGGACAGACTCTGGAAACACCATATATTTT	CASSSGTDSGNTIYF
TRBV5-4	NA	NA	TRBJ2-1	TGTGCCAGCAGCTTGGTCGGTGGGGGCGAGCAGTTCTTC	CASSLVGGGEQFF
TRBV19	TRBD1	NA	TRBJ1-4	TGTGCCAGTAGTATCTACAGGGGTGGCGAAAAACTGTTTTTT	CASSIYRGGEKLFF
TRBV10-3	NA	NA	TRBJ2-2	TGTGCCATCAGTGAGTCGTCGGGTCCCGGGGAGCTGTTTTTT	CAISESSGPGELFF
TRBV7-6	NA	NA	TRBJ2-1	TGTGCCAGCAGCTGGAGACTAGGGGTGAACAATGAGCAGTTCTTC	CASSWRLGVNNEQFF
TRBV9	TRBD1	NA	TRBJ2-7	TGTGCCAGCAGCGGACAGGACAGGGGCCCCTACGAGCAGTACTTC	CASSGQDRGPYEQYF
TRBV10-3	NA	NA	TRBJ1-3	TGTGCCATCAGTGAGCCCAGGGACTCTGGAAACACCATATATTTT	CAISEPRDSGNTIYF
TRBV27	TRBD2	NA	TRBJ2-2	TGTGCCAGCAGTTTTAGCGGGGGTTGGGACACCGGGGAGCTGTTTTTT	CASSFSGGWDTGELFF
TRBV15	NA	NA	TRBJ2-1	TGTGCCACCAGTGGGACTCGGGACAATGAGCAGTTCTTC	CATSGTRDNEQFF
TRBV5-1	TRBD1	NA	TRBJ2-5	TGCGCCAGCAGCCCTACCGACAGGGTCCAAGAGACCCAGTACTTC	CASSPTDRVQETQYF
TRBV11-2	NA	NA	TRBJ1-1	TGTGCCAGCAGCCGGACAGCCAACACTGAAGCTTTCTTT	CASSRTANTEAFF
TRBV7-2	TRBD2	once	TRBJ2-7	TGTGCCAGCAGCAAAGACGGGACTAGCTATTTCTACGAGCAGTACTTC	CASSKDGTSYFYEQYF
TRBV27	TRBD1	NA	TRBJ2-3	TGTGCCAGCAGTTTCACCACGGGACAGGGTAACACAGATACGCAGTATTTT	CASSFTTGQGNTDTQYF
TRBV4-3	NA	once	TRBJ1-1	TGCGCCAGCAGCCAAGAGAACAGGTGGGACACTGAAGCTTTCTTT	CASSQENRWDTEAFF
TRBV7-3	TRBD1	NA	TRBJ1-2	TGTGCCAGCAGCTCCAGGACAGGGAATGGCTACACCTTC	CASSSRTGNGYTF
TRBV5-1	TRBD1	NA	TRBJ1-4	TGCGCCAGCAGCTCGGGGACAGGGGCTAATGAAAAACTGTTTTTT	CASSSGTGANEKLFF
TRBV12-5	TRBD1	NA	TRBJ2-2	TGTGCTAGTGGGTTACAGGGGGCAAACGGGGAGCTGTTTTTT	CASGLQGANGELFF
TRBV6-5	NA	NA	TRBJ2-3	TGTGCCAGCAGCAGCGGACAGAAAGATGCGCAGTATTTT	CASSSGQKDAQYF
TRBV9	TRBD2	NA	TRBJ2-3	TGTGCCAGCAGCACTAGCGGAGACCCAGATACGCAGTATTTT	CASSTSGDPDTQYF
TRBV27	NA	NA	TRBJ2-7	TGTGCCAGCAGTTTACTAGGAGGGGGGGCCCCCGAGCAGTACTTC	CASSLLGGGAPEQYF
TRBV5-1	TRBD1	NA	TRBJ1-6	TGCGCCAGCAGCTTACGGACAGGGGAGAAAGGGGCCCTCCACTTT	CASSLRTGEKGALHF
TRBV10-2	NA	NA	TRBJ2-7	TGCGCCAGCACCGCGGACAACTCCTACGAGCAGTACTTC	CASTADNSYEQYF
TRBV9	TRBD1	NA	TRBJ1-5	TGTGCCAGCAGCGTGTCCGGGACAGCCAATCAGCCCCAGCATTTT	CASSVSGTANQPQHF
TRBV14	NA	NA	TRBJ2-1	TGTGCCAGCAGCCCAAGCGGGGCAGGGGTGAATGAGCAGTTCTTC	CASSPSGAGVNEQFF
TRBV5-1	TRBD1	few	TRBJ1-1	TGCGCCAGCAGCAAAGGGACAGGAGAATTCGCTTTCTTT	CASSKGTGEFAFF
TRBV9	NA	once	TRBJ1-5	TGTGCCAGCGGGGAGGGGAGGGATCAGCCCCAGCATTTT	CASGEGRDQPQHF
TRBV10-2	TRBD1	NA	TRBJ2-3	TGCGCCAGCACGTTGGTGGGACAGGGGGGGACAGATACGCAGTATTTT	CASTLVGQGGTDTQYF
TRBV6-5	NA	NA	TRBJ1-2	TGTGCCAGCAGTCGGCAGGGAAACTATGGCTACACCTTC	CASSRQGNYGYTF
TRBV4-1	TRBD1	NA	TRBJ2-7	TGCGCCAGCAGCCACCGGGACAGGGGCTACGAGCAGTACTTC	CASSHRDRGYEQYF
TRBV29-1	NA	NA	TRBJ2-1	TGCAGCGTTGAAGACGCACAGGGTAGCTCGATCTGGCGGAATGAGCAGTTCTTC	CSVEDAQGSSIWRNEQFF
TRBV6-6	NA	NA	TRBJ1-5	TGTGCCAGCACCCCCCGGGGGGCGTTGAGCAATCAGCCCCAGCATTTT	CASTPRGALSNQPQHF
TRBV4-2	NA	NA	TRBJ1-2	TGTGCCAGCAGCCAAGGCCGGTTCTATGGCTACACCTTC	CASSQGRFYGYTF
TRBV12-3/TRBV12-4	TRBD1	NA	TRBJ1-1	TGTGCCAGCAGCCAGGGGGGTATCACTGAAGCTTTCTTT	CASSQGGITEAFF
TRBV27	NA	NA	TRBJ1-6	TGTGCCAGCAGTATGATCAGGGGTAAGGGTATGAATTCACCCCTCCACTTT	CASSMIRGKGMNSPLHF
TRBV23-1	NA	NA	TRBJ2-3	TGCGCCAGCAGTCTTGACATTCCCACAGATACGCAGTATTTT	CASSLDIPTDTQYF
TRBV4-1	NA	NA	TRBJ2-7	TGCGCCAGCAGCCAAGCCCCCAGTCACGAGCAGTACTTC	CASSQAPSHEQYF
TRBV5-6	NA	NA	TRBJ2-3	TGTGCCAGCAGCCCTGGGGGGTCAGCTGACGCAGATACGCAGTATTTT	CASSPGGSADADTQYF
TRBV5-1	NA	NA	TRBJ1-6	TGCGCCAGCAGCTCGTCTCGGGGATCGGGTTCACCCCTCCACTTT	CASSSSRGSGSPLHF
TRBV9	NA	once	TRBJ2-5	TGTGCCAGCAGCGTAACTGGCAGGGATCAAGAGACCCAGTACTTC	CASSVTGRDQETQYF